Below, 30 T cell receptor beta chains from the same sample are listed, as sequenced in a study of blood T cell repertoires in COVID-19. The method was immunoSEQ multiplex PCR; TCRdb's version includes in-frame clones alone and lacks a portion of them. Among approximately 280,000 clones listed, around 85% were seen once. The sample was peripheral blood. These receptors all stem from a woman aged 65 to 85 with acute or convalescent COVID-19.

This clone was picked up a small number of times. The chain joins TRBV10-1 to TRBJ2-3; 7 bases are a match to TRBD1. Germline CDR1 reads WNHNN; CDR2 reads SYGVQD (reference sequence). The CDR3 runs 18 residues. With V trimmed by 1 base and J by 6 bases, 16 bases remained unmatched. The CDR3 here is CASSEWSFRDRDKDTQYF. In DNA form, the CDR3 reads TGCGCCAGCAGTGAGTGGTCGTTCCGGGACAGAGATAAGGATACGCAGTATTTT.

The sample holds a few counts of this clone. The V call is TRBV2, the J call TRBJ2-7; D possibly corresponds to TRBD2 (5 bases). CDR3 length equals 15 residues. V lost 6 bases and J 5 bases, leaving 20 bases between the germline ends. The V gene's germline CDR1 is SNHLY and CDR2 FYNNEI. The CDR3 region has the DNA TGTGCCAGCAGAGGAGAGGGCCTTAAGTCCCACGAGCAGTACTTC. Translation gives CASRGEGLKSHEQYF.

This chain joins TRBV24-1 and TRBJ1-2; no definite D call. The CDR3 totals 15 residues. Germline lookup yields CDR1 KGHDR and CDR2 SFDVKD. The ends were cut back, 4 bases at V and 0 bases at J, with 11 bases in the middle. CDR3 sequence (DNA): TGTGCCACCAGTGACCCCAGACTAGCTAACTATGGCTACACCTTC. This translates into CATSDPRLANYGYTF.

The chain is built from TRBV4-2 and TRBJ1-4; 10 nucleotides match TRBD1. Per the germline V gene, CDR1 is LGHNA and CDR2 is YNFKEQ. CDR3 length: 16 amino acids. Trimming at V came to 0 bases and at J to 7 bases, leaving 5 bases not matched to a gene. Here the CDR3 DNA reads TGTGCCAGCAGCCAAGATAGGGACAGGGGTTTTGAAAAACTGTTTTTT. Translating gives CASSQDRDRGFEKLFF.

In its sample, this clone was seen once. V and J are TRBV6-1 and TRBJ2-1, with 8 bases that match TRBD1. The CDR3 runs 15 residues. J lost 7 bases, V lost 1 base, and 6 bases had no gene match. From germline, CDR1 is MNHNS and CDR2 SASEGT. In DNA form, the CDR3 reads TGTGCCAGCAGTGAAGTAAGCAGGGGGCGAAATGAGCAGTTCTTC. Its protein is CASSEVSRGRNEQFF.

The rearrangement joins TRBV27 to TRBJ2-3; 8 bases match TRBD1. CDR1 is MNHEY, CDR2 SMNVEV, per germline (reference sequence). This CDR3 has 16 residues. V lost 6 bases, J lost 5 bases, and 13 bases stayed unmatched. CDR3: CASSLGGGTGEDTQYF. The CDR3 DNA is TGTGCCAGCAGCTTAGGAGGGGGGACAGGAGAAGATACGCAGTATTTT.

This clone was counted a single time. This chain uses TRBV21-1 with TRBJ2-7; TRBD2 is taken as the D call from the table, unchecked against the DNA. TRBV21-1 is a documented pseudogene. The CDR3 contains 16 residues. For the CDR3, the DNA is TGTGCCAGCAGCGAGTGCCCCTCGCGGGGGTCCTACGAGCAGTACTTC. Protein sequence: CASSECPSRGSYEQYF.

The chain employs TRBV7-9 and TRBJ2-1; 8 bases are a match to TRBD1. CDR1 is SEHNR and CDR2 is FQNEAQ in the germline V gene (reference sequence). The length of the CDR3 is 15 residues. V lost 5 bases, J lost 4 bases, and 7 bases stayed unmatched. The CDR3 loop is CASSPGGGGYNEQFF. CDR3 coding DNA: TGTGCCAGCAGCCCAGGGGGCGGCGGGTACAATGAGCAGTTCTTC.

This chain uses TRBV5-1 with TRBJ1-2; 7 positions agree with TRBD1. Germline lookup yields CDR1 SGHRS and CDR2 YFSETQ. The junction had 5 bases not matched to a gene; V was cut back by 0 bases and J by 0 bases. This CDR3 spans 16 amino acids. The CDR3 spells CASSLEARGANYGYTF. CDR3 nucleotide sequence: TGCGCCAGCAGCTTGGAGGCCAGGGGGGCTAACTATGGCTACACCTTC. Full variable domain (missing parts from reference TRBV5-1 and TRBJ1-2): KAGVTQTPRYLIKTRGQQVTLSCSPISGHRSVSWYQQTPGQGLQFLFEYFSETQRNKGNFPGRFSGRQFSNSRSEMNVSTLELGDSALYLCASSLEARGANYGYTFGSGTRLTVV.

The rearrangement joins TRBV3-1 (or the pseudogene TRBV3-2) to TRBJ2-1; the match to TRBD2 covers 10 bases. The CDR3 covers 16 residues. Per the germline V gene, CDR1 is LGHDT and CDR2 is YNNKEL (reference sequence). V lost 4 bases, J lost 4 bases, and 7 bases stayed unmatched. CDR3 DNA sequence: TGTGCCAGCAGCCGACTTAGCGGGGGGCGGTACAATGAGCAGTTCTTC. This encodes CASSRLSGGRYNEQFF.

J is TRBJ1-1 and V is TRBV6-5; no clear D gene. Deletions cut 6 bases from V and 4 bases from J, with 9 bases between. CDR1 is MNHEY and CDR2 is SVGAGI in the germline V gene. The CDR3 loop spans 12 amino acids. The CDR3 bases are TGTGCCAGCAGGGGCACCGGCACTGAAGCTTTCTTT. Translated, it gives CASRGTGTEAFF.

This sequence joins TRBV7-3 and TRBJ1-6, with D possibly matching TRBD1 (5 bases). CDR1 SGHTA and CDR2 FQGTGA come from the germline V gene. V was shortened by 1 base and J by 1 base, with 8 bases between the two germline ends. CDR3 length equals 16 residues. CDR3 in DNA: TGTGCCAGCAGCTTAAGGGGGGGGTCCTATAATTCACCCCTCCACTTT. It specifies CASSLRGGSYNSPLHF.

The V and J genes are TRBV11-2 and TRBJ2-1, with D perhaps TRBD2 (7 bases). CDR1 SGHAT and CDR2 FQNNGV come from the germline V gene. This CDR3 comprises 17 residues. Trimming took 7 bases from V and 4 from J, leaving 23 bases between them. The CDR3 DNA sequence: TGTGCCAGCAACACTCCACGGGGGGCAAAGATATACAATGAGCAGTTCTTC. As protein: CASNTPRGAKIYNEQFF.

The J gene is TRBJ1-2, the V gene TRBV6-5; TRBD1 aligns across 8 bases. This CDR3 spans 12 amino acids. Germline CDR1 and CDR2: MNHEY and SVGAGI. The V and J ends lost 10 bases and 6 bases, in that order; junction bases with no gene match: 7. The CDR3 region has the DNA TGTGCCACCACAGGGGGGGAGAATGGCTACACCTTC. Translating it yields CATTGGENGYTF.

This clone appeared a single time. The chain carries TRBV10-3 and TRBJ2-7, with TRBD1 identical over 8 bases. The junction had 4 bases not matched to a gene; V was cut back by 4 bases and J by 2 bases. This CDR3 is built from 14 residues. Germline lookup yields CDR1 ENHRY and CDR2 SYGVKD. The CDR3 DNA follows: TGTGCCATCAGTGCCGCCAGGGGGCCCTACGAGCAGTACTTC. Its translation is CAISAARGPYEQYF.

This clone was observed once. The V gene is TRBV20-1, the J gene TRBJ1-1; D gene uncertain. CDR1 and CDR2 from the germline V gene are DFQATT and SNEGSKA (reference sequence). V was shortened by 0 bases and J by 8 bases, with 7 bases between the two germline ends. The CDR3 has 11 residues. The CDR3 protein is CSARDPREAFF. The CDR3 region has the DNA TGCAGTGCTAGAGATCCCAGAGAAGCTTTCTTT.

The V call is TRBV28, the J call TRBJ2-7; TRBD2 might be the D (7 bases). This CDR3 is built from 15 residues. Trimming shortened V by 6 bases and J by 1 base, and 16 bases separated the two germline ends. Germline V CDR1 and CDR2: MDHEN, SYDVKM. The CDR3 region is CASSLGGASSYEQYF. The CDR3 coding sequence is TGTGCCAGCAGCCTAGGGGGGGCCTCATCCTACGAGCAGTACTTC.

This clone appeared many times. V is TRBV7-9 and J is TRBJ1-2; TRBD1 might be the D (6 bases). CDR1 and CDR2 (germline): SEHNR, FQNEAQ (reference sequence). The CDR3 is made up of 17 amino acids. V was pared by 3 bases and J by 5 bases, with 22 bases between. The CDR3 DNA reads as TGTGCCAGCAGCTTTACACCTTTAGGACAGCGACCGTATGGCTACACCTTC. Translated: CASSFTPLGQRPYGYTF.

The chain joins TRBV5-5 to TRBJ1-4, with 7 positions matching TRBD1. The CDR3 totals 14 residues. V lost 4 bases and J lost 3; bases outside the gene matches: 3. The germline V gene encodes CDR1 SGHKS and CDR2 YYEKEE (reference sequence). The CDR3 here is CASSRGTANEKLFF. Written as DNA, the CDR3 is TGTGCCAGCAGCCGCGGGACAGCTAATGAAAAACTGTTTTTT.

CDR3 sequence reads: CASSEGTSGEGETQYF. Here the CDR3 DNA reads TGTGCCAGCAGTGAAGGGACTAGCGGGGAGGGAGAGACCCAGTACTTC. J is TRBJ2-5 and V is TRBV6-1, with 12 positions matching TRBD2. The CDR3 is made up of 16 amino acids. Germline CDR1 is MNHNS and CDR2 is SASEGT. V dropped 1 base and J dropped 4; count of bases not matched to a gene: 4.

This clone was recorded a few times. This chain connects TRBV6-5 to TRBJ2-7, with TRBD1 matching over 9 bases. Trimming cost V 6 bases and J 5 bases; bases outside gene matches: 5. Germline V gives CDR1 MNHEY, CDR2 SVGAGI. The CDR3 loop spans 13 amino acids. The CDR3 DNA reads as TGTGCCAGCAGACAGGGGGCGAGGGACGAGCAGTACTTC. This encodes CASRQGARDEQYF.

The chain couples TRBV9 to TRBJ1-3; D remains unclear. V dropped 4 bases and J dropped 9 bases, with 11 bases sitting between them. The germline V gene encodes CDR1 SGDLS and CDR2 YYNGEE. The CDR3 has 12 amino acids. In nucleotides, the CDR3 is TGTGCCAGCAGCCTAAATGGAGGCACCATATATTTT. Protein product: CASSLNGGTIYF.

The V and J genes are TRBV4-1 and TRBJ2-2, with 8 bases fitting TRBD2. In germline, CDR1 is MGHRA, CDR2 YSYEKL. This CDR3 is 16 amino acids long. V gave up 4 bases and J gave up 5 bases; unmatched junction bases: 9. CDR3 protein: CASSRVIIAGTGELFF. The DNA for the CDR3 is TGCGCCAGCAGCCGAGTTATCATAGCGGGGACCGGGGAGCTGTTTTTT.

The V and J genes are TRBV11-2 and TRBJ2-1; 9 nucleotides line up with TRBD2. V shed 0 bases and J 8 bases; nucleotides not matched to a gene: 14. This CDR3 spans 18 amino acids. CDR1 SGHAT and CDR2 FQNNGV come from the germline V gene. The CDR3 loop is CASSLELQRGDRVDEQFF. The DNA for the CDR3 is TGTGCCAGCAGCTTAGAACTCCAGCGGGGGGACCGCGTAGATGAGCAGTTCTTC. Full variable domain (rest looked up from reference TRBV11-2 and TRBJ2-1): EAGVAQSPRYKIIEKRQSVAFWCNPISGHATLYWYQQILGQGPKLLIQFQNNGVVDDSQLPKDRFSAERLKGVDSTLKIQPAKLEDSAVYLCASSLELQRGDRVDEQFFGPGTRLTVL.

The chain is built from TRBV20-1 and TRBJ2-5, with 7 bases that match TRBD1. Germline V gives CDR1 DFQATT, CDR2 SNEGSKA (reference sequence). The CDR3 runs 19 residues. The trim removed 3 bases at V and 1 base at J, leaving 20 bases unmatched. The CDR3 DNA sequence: TGCAGTGCTAGTCCCCTAGGGGGCAGGGTCCTTTTAACCCAAGAGACCCAGTACTTC. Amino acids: CSASPLGGRVLLTQETQYF.

Here the CDR3 reads CASSLASQGSYTEAFF. In DNA, the CDR3 is TGTGCCAGCAGCTTAGCTTCTCAGGGTTCTTACACTGAAGCTTTCTTT. The rearrangement joins TRBV7-8 to TRBJ1-1; D is perhaps TRBD1 (5 bases). Germline V gene lookup returns CDR1 SGHVS and CDR2 FQNEAQ. CDR3 length: 16 amino acids. Trimming shortened V by 0 bases and J by 3 bases, and 14 bases separated the two germline ends. Full variable domain (rest looked up from reference TRBV7-8 and TRBJ1-1): GAGVSQSPRYKVAKRGQDVALRCDPISGHVSLFWYQQALGQGPEFLTYFQNEAQLDKSGLPSDRFFAERPEGSVSTLKIQRTQQEDSAVYLCASSLASQGSYTEAFFGQGTRLTVV.

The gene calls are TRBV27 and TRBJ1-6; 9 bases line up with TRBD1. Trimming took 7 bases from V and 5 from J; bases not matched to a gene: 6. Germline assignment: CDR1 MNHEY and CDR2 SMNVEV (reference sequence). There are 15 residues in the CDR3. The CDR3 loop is CASKVRTGDNSPLHF. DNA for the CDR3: TGTGCCAGCAAAGTCAGGACAGGGGATAATTCACCCCTCCACTTT.

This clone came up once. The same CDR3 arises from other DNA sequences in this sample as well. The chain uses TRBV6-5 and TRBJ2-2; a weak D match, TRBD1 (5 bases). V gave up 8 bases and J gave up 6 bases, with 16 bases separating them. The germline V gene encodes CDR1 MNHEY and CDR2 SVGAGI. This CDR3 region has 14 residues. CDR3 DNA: TGTGCCAGCCGAAGACAGCCGGTGGCCGGGGAGCTGTTTTTT. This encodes CASRRQPVAGELFF.

The CDR3 DNA is TGCAGCGGACAGGGCGCAGATACGCAGTATTTT. The encoded protein is CSGQGADTQYF. The chain uses TRBV29-1 and TRBJ2-3; TRBD1 matches 7 bases. Trimming took 7 bases from V and 4 from J; bases not matched to a gene: 2. Looked up from germline, CDR1 is SQVTM and CDR2 is ANQGSEA. This CDR3 is built from 11 residues.

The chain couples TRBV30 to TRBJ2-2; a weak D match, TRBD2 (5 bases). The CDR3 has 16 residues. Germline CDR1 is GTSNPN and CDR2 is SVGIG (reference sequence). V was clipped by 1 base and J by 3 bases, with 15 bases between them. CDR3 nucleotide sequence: TGTGCCTGGAGTGAGGCTAGCCGTTTGCACACCGGGGAGCTGTTTTTT. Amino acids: CAWSEASRLHTGELFF.